Shown below are 5 T cell receptor beta chains from a single sample sequenced in a study of blood T cells in healthy people across ages. Alongside a J-beta primer mix, a sample-barcoded 5' primer served in a second PCR lasting about 6 to 11 cycles. In TCRdb, the 5' RACE reads were re-called with MiXCR into one record per CDR3 protein. The data contain roughly 1,500,000 distinct CDR3 sequences, around 35% of them singletons. Sequencing was done on a sample of blood. Receptors were obtained from a woman aged 25 to 39 in good health.

This chain connects TRBV5-1 to TRBJ2-1; D tentatively fits TRBD1 or TRBD2 (5 bases each). This CDR3 has 15 residues. CDR1 is SGHRS, CDR2 YFSETQ, per germline. Trimming left V 4 bases short and J 0 bases short, with 11 bases between. CDR3 in DNA: TGCGCCAGCAGCACAGGACGGGGCTCCTACAATGAGCAGTTCTTC. Its protein product is CASSTGRGSYNEQFF.

This clonotype was counted a few times. This chain uses TRBV20-1 with TRBJ2-5; either TRBD1 or TRBD2 may supply D (5 bases each). With the DNA end fitting TRBJ2-7 better, the J assignment may be wrong. Germline CDR1 DFQATT, CDR2 SNEGSKA (reference sequence). The CDR3 runs to 15 residues. The CDR3 DNA is TGCAGTGCTAGAGCTCAAGGGACCATCCCAAGCGAGCAGTACTTC. This translates into CSARAQGTIPSEQYF.

V and J are TRBV5-6 and TRBJ2-1; 8 positions agree with TRBD2. The CDR3 length is 14 residues. From germline, CDR1 is SGHDT and CDR2 YYEEEE. J was trimmed by 10 bases and V by 4 bases; bases with no gene match: 10. In nucleotides, the CDR3 is TGTGCCAGCAGCGATACTAGCGGTTTAGGGGAGCAGTTCTTC. It codes for CASSDTSGLGEQFF.

This chain connects TRBV7-3 to TRBJ2-2; tentative D call: TRBD2 (5 bases). The CDR3 has 16 amino acids. The ends were cut back, 5 bases at V and 5 bases at J, with 18 bases in the middle. Per the germline V gene, CDR1 is SGHTA and CDR2 is FQGTGA. For the CDR3, the DNA is TGTGCCAGCAGCCCCTCCGGGTCGCGGAGGACCGGGGAGCTGTTTTTT. Translating gives CASSPSGSRRTGELFF.

V gene TRBV29-1 combines with J gene TRBJ1-4, with D possibly matching TRBD1 (6 bases). CDR1 is SQVTM and CDR2 is ANQGSEA in the germline V gene. CDR3 length equals 13 residues. V was trimmed by 6 bases and J by 6 bases, leaving 14 bases between them. CDR3 DNA: TGCAGCGTCAAGGGACAAGATGATGAAAAACTGTTTTTT. Its translation is CSVKGQDDEKLFF. Complete variable domain (other parts from reference TRBV29-1 and TRBJ1-4): SAVISQKPSRDICQRGTSLTIQCQVDSQVTMMFWYRQQPGQSLTLIATANQGSEATYESGFVIDKFPISRPNLTFSTLTVSNMSPEDSSIYLCSVKGQDDEKLFFGSGTQLSVL.